Shown below are 11 T cell receptor beta chains from a single sample sequenced in a study of T cell changes during pregnancy in multiple sclerosis (dated by TCRdb to between 2018 and 2021). The library was obtained by the immunoSEQ multiplex PCR assay. Imported from immuneACCESS, the table was reduced by TCRdb to in-frame sequences with V and J called. These copies leave out some clones; in studies compared against another copy, an unresolved V gene accounts for under half, and the cause of the remainder is not known. The sample has 60,000 or so clones on record, 90% to 95% of them singletons. 0.36% of the sample is held by the ten biggest clonotypes. The specimen comprised CD4+ T cells from peripheral blood mononuclear cells, sampled before pregnancy. Receptor source: a female donor with multiple sclerosis, enrolled in a pregnancy study.

The chain combines TRBV7-9 with TRBJ1-3, with TRBD1 identical over 8 bases. Germline values: CDR1 SEHNR, CDR2 FQNEAQ (reference sequence). The CDR3 totals 16 residues. The J segment lost 0 bases and the V segment lost 5 bases, leaving 6 bases of the junction unmatched. CDR3 amino acids: CASSPGGGLSGNTIYF. Here the CDR3 DNA reads TGTGCCAGCAGCCCAGGGGGCGGCCTCTCTGGAAACACCATATATTTT.

J is TRBJ2-5 and V is TRBV18, with D perhaps matching TRBD1 (6 bases). V was shortened by 3 bases and J by 5 bases, with 13 bases between the two germline ends. Per the germline V gene, CDR1 is KGHSH and CDR2 is LQKENI. The CDR3 is 14 amino acids. The CDR3 DNA reads as TGTGCCAGCTCACCCCCGGACAGACCCGAGACCCAGTACTTC. This sequence encodes CASSPPDRPETQYF.

The chain employs TRBV7-8 and TRBJ2-7; maybe TRBD2 (5 bases). CDR1 and CDR2 from the germline V gene are SGHVS and FQNEAQ. Trimming took 0 bases from V and 6 from J, leaving 12 bases between them. The CDR3 loop spans 14 amino acids. As DNA, the CDR3 is TGTGCCAGCAGCTTAGCGGGAGTGAGGCTCGAGCAGTACTTC. Translating it yields CASSLAGVRLEQYF.

This rearrangement joins TRBV19 to TRBJ2-3; 8 bases map to TRBD2. V dropped 4 bases and J dropped 4; count of bases not matched to a gene: 4. This CDR3 is built from 14 residues. Germline V gene sequence: CDR1 LNHDA, CDR2 SQIVND (reference sequence). CDR3 coding DNA: TGTGCCAGTAGTAGCGGGAGGTGGGCAGATACGCAGTATTTT. This encodes CASSSGRWADTQYF.

V gene TRBV20-1 combines with J gene TRBJ1-3; no firm D call. This CDR3 comprises 11 residues. In germline, CDR1 is DFQATT, CDR2 SNEGSKA (reference sequence). The V end lost 5 bases, the J end lost 6 bases, and 8 bases lay between the germline ends. CDR3 sequence: CSASSENTIYF. The CDR3 region has the DNA TGCAGTGCTTCGTCAGAAAACACCATATATTTT.

The V and J genes are TRBV9 and TRBJ1-3; 7 bases align to TRBD1. This CDR3 spans 15 amino acids. V was clipped by 2 bases and J by 4 bases; unmatched bases: 6. Germline-derived CDR1 and CDR2 are SGDLS and YYNGEE. The CDR3: CASSVRQGVGNTIYF. The CDR3 bases are TGTGCCAGCAGCGTGAGACAGGGTGTAGGAAACACCATATATTTT.

This clone was found once. This chain uses TRBV19 with TRBJ2-1; possible D gene TRBD2, 7 bases. Trimming left V 2 bases short and J 5 bases short, with 16 bases between. The CDR3 runs to 16 residues. Germline CDR1 is LNHDA and CDR2 is SQIVND (reference sequence). CDR3 residues: CASSIKPQGRDNEQFF. The CDR3 DNA reads as TGTGCCAGTAGTATAAAACCCCAGGGGAGGGACAATGAGCAGTTCTTC. The complete variable domain, with remaining parts taken from reference TRBV19 and TRBJ2-1, reads DGGITQSPKYLFRKEGQNVTLSCEQNLNHDAMYWYRQDPGQGLRLIYYSQIVNDFQKGDIAEGYSVSREKKESFPLTVTSAQKNPTAFYLCASSIKPQGRDNEQFFGPGTRLTVL.

The chain carries TRBV2 and TRBJ2-3; TRBD2 matches at 7 bases. J lost 3 bases, V lost 6 bases, and 9 bases had no gene match. Per germline, CDR1 SNHLY and CDR2 FYNNEI. This CDR3 is 15 amino acids long. The CDR3 reads CASSGLVIFTDTQYF. For the CDR3, the DNA is TGTGCCAGCAGCGGACTAGTGATATTTACAGATACGCAGTATTTT.

CDR3 amino acids: CASSLNPGVGPETQYF. The CDR3 coding sequence is TGTGCCAGCAGCTTAAATCCGGGAGTAGGACCAGAGACCCAGTACTTC. V is TRBV7-3 and J is TRBJ2-5; a possible D gene is TRBD2 (6 bases). Germline CDR1 SGHTA, CDR2 FQGTGA. Trimming removed 1 base from V and 4 bases from J, with 16 bases in between. The CDR3 length is 16 residues.

The chain uses TRBV28 and TRBJ2-7; TRBD2 matches 8 bases. V was pared by 7 bases and J by 0 bases, with 20 bases of the junction left unmatched. This CDR3 spans 19 amino acids. Germline CDR1 and CDR2: MDHEN and SYDVKM. CDR3 region: CASNAVLTSGKWPSYEQYF. The CDR3 region has the DNA TGTGCCAGCAATGCGGTTCTTACTAGCGGAAAATGGCCCTCCTACGAGCAGTACTTC.

The rearrangement uses TRBV7-9 and TRBJ1-1; no definite D call. CDR3 length equals 14 residues. V gave up 1 base and J gave up 4 bases, with 10 bases separating them. The germline V gene encodes CDR1 SEHNR and CDR2 FQNEAQ (reference sequence). The CDR3 is CASSLDWALTEAFF. The CDR3 DNA follows: TGTGCCAGCAGCTTAGACTGGGCGCTCACTGAAGCTTTCTTT.